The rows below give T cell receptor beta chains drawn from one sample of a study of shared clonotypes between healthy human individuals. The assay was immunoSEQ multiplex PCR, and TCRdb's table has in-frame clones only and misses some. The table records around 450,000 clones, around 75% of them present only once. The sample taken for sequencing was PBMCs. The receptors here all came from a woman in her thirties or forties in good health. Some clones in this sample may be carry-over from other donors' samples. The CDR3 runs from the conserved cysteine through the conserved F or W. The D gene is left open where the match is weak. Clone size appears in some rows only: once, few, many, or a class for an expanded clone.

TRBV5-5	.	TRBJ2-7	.	CASARPWVGAIEQYF	TGTGCCAGCGCACGACCTTGGGTGGGGGCGATCGAGCAGTACTTC
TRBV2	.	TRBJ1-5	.	CASSDWTDNQPQHF	TGTGCCAGCAGTGACTGGACAGACAATCAGCCCCAGCATTTT
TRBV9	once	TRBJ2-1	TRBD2	CASTREGALAGVNYNEQFF	TGTGCCAGCACCAGGGAGGGGGCCCTAGCGGGAGTGAATTACAATGAGCAGTTCTTC
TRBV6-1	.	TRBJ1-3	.	CASSEAEDSGNTIYF	TGTGCCAGCAGTGAAGCTGAGGACTCAGGAAACACCATATATTTT
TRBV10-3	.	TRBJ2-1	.	CAISPGDFGNEQFF	TGTGCCATCAGCCCGGGGGATTTTGGGAATGAGCAGTTCTTC
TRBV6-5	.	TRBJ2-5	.	CASGPGGSGETQYF	TGTGCCAGCGGCCCCGGGGGCTCTGGAGAGACCCAGTACTTC
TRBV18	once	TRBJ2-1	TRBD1	CASSPTGDGFSYNEQFF	TGTGCCAGCTCACCTACAGGGGATGGGTTCTCCTACAATGAGCAGTTCTTC
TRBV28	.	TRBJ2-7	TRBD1	CASIRQGSSYEQYF	TGTGCCAGCATTCGACAGGGGAGCTCCTACGAGCAGTACTTC
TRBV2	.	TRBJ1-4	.	CASRGRGGANEKLFF	TGTGCCAGCAGGGGGCGGGGGGGAGCTAATGAAAAACTGTTTTTT
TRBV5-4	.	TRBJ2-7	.	CASSFSGTYEQYF	TGTGCCAGCAGCTTTAGCGGAACCTACGAGCAGTACTTC
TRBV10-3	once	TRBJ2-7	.	CATKGRDAAYEQYF	TGTGCCACCAAGGGCCGGGACGCAGCCTACGAGCAGTACTTC
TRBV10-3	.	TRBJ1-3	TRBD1	CAISGTGRENTIYF	TGTGCCATCAGCGGGACAGGTCGAGAAAACACCATATATTTT
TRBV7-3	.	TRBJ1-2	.	CASRRTPGEGGYTF	TGTGCCAGCAGACGTACCCCAGGGGAAGGTGGCTACACCTTC
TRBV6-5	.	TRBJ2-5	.	CASRARWQRQETQYF	TGTGCCAGCAGAGCCAGGTGGCAGCGCCAAGAGACCCAGTACTTC
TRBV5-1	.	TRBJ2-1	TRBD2	CASSKSGRLNEQFF	TGCGCCAGCAGCAAGAGCGGGAGGCTCAATGAGCAGTTCTTC
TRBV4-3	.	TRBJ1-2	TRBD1	CASSQATGDPGYTF	TGCGCCAGCAGCCAGGCCACAGGGGATCCTGGCTACACCTTC
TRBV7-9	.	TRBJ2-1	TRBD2	CAGTASGRYNEQFF	TGTGCCGGGACCGCGAGCGGGAGGTACAATGAGCAGTTCTTC
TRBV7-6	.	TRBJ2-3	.	CASTERAGADTQYF	TGTGCCAGCACTGAGCGGGCGGGGGCGGATACGCAGTATTTT
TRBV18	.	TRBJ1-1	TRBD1	CASSPVPGQGQNTEAFF	TGTGCCAGCTCGCCAGTCCCGGGACAGGGACAGAACACTGAAGCTTTCTTT
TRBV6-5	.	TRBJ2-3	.	CASSQLRHTNTQYF	TGTGCCAGCAGTCAGCTTCGGCACACGAATACGCAGTATTTT
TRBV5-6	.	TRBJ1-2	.	CASSLLISGYGYTF	TGTGCCAGCAGCTTGCTTATTTCGGGCTATGGCTACACCTTC
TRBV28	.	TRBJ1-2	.	CASSYRSIYGYTF	TGTGCCAGCAGTTACAGGTCAATCTATGGCTACACCTTC
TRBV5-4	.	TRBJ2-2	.	CASRVDIGQSTGELFF	TGTGCCAGCAGAGTTGATATCGGACAGAGCACCGGGGAGCTGTTTTTT
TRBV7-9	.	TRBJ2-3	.	CASSLGSTDTQYF	TGTGCCAGCAGCTTGGGGAGCACAGATACGCAGTATTTT
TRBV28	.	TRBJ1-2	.	CASSLRSNNYGYTF	TGTGCCAGCAGTTTACGGTCAAACAACTATGGCTACACCTTC
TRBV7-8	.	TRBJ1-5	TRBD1	CASSRDRDQPQHF	TGTGCCAGCAGCCGTGACAGGGATCAGCCCCAGCATTTT
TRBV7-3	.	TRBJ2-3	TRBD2	CASSLKGLAGVQDTQYF	TGTGCCAGCAGCTTAAAAGGACTAGCGGGAGTACAAGATACGCAGTATTTT
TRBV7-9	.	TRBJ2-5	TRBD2	CASSSTSGFQETQYF	TGTGCCAGCAGCTCGACTAGCGGCTTCCAAGAGACCCAGTACTTC
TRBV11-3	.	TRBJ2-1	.	CASSLGLGRDLNEQFF	TGTGCCAGCAGCTTAGGACTGGGCAGGGACTTGAATGAGCAGTTCTTC
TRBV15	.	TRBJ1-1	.	CATSRDLHVWAFF	TGTGCCACCAGCAGAGATTTACATGTTTGGGCTTTCTTT
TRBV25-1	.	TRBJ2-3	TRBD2	CASSDSGRATDTQYF	TGTGCCAGCAGTGATAGCGGGAGGGCCACCGATACGCAGTATTTT
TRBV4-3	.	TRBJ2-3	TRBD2	CASSQGLAGVGDTQYF	TGCGCCAGCAGCCAAGGACTAGCGGGAGTAGGGGATACGCAGTATTTT
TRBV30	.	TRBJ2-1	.	CAWSVANEQFF	TGTGCCTGGAGTGTTGCCAATGAGCAGTTCTTC
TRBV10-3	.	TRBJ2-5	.	CATRGEETQYF	TGTGCCACCCGCGGTGAAGAGACCCAGTACTTC
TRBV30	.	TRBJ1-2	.	CAWSVGHFGYTF	TGTGCCTGGAGCGTGGGACACTTTGGCTACACCTTC
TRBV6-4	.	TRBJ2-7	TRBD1	CASRGQGEQYF	TGTGCCAGCAGGGGACAGGGCGAGCAGTACTTC